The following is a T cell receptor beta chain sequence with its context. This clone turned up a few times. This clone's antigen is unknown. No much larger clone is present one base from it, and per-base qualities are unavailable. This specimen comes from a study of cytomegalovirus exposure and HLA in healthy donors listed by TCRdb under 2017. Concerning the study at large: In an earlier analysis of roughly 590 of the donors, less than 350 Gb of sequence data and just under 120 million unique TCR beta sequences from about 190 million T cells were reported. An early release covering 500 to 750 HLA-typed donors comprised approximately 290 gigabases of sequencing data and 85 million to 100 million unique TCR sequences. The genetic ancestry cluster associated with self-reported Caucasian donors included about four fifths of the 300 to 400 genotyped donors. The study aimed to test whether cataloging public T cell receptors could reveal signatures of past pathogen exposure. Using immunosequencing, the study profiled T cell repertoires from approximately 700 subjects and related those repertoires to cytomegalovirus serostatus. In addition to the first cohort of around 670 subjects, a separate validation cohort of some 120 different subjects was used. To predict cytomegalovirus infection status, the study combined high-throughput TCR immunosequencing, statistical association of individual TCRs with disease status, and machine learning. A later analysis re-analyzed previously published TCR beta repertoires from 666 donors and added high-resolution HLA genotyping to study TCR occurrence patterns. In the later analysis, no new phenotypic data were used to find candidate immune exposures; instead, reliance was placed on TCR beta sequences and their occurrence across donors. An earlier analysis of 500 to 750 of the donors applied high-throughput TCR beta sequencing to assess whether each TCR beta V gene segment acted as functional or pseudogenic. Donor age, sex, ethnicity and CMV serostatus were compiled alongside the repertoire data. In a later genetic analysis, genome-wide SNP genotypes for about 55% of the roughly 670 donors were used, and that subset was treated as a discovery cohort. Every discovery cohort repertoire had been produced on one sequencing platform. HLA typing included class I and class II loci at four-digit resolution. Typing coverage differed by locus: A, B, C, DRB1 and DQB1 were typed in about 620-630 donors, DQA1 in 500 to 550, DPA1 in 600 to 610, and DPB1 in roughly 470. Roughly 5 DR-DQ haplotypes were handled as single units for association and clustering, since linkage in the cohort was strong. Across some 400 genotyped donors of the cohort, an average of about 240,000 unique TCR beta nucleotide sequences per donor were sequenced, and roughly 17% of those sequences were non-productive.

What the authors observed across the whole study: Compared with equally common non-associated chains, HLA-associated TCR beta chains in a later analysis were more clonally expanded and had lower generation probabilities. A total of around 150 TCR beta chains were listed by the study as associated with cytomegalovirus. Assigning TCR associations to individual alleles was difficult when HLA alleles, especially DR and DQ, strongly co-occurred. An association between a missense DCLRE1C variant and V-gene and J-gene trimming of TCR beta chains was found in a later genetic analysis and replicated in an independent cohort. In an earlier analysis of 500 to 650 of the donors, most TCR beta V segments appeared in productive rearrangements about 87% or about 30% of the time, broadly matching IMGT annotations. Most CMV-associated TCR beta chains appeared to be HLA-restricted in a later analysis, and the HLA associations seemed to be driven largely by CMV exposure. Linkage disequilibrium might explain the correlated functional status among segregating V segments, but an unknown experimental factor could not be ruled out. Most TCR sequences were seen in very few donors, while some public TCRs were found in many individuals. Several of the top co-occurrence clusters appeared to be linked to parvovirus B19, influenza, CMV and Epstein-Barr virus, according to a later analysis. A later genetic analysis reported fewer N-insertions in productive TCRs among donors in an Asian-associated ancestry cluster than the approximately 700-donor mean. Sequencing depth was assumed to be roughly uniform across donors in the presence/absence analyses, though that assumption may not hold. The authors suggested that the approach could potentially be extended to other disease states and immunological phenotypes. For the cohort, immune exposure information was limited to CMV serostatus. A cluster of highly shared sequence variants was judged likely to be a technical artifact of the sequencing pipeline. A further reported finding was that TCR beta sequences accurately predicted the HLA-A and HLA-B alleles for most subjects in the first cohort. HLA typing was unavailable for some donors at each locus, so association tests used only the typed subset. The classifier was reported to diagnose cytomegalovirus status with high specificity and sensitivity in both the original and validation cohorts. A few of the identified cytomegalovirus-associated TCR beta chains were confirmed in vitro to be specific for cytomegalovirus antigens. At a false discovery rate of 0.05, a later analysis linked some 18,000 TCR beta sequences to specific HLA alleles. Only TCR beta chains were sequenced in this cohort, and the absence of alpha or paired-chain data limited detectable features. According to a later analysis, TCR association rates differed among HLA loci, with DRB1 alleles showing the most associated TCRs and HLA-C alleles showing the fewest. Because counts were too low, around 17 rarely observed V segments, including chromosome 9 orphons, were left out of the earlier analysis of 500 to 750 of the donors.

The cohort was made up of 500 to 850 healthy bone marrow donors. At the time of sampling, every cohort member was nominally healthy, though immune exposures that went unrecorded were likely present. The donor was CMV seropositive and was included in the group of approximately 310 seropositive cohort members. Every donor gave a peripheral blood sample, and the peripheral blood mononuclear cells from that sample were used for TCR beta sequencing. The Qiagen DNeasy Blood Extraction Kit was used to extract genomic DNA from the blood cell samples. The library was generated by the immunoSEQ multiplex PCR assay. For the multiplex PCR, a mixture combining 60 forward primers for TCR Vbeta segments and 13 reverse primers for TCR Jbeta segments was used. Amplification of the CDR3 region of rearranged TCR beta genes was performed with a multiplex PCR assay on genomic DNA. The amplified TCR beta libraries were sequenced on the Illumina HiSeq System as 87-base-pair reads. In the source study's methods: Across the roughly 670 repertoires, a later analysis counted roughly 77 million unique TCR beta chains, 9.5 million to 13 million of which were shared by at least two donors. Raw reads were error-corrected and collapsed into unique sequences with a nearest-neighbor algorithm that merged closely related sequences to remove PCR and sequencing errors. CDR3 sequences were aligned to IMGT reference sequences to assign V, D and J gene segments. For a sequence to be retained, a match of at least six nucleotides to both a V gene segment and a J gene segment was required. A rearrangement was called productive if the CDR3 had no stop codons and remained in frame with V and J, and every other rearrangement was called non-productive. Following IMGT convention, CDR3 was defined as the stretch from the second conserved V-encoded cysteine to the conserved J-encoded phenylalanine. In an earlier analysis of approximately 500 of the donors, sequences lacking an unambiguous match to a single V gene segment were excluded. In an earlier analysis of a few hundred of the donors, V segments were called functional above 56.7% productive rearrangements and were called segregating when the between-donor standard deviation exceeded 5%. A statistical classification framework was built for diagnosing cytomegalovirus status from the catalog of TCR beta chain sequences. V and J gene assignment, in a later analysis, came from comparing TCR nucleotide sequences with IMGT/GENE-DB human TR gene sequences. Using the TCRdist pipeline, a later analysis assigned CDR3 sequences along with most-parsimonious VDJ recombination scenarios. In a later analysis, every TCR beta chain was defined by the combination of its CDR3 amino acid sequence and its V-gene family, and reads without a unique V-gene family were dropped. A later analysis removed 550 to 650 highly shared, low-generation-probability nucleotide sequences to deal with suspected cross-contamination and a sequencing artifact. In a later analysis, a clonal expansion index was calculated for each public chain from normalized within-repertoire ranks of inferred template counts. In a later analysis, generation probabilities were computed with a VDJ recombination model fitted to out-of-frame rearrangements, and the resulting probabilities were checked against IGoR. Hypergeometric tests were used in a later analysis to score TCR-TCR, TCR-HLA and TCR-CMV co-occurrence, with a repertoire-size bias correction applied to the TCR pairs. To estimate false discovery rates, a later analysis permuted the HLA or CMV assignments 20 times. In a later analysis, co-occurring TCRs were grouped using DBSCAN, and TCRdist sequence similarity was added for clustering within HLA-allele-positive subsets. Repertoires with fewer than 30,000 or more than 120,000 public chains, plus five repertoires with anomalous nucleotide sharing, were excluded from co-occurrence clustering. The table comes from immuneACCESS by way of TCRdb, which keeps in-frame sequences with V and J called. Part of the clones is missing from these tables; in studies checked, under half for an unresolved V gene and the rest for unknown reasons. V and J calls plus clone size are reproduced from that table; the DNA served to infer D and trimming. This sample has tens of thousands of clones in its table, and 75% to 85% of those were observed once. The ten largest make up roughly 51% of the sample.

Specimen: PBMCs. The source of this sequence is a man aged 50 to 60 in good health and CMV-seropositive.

The CDR3 here reads CASSLSGLAGGGETQYF. The nucleotide sequence reads as follows: TGTGCCAGCAGTTTATCGGGGCTAGCGGGAGGCGGTGAGACCCAGTACTTC. The receptor chain draws on TRBV28 and TRBJ2-5; the junction holds 11 bases that match TRBD2. The CDR3 starts with the cysteine, ends with the phenylalanine, and has 17 residues. CDR3 DNA only is kept here, 51 bases in frame from base 1. The junction shows trimming of 1 base on V and 5 bases on J, and the gene matches do not reach 9 bases of it. Per the germline V gene, MDHEN is the CDR1 and SYDVKM is the CDR2.